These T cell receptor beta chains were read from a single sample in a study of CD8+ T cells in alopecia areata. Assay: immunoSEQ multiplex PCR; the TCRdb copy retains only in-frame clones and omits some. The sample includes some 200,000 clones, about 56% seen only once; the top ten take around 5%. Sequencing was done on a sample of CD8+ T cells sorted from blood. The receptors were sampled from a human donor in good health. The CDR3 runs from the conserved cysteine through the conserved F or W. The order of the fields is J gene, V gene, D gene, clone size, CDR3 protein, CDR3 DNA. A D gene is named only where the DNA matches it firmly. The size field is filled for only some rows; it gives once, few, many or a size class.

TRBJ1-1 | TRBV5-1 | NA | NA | CASTIGGLNTEAFF | TGCGCCAGCACCATCGGGGGCCTGAACACTGAAGCTTTCTTT
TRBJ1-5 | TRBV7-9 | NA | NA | CASSLEKGLHF | TGTGCCAGCAGCTTAGAAAAGGGTTTGCATTTT
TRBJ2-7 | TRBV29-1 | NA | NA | CSVDGGNSYEQYF | TGCAGCGTTGACGGGGGCAACTCCTACGAGCAGTACTTC
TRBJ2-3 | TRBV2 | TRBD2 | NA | CASSGPASGGANTQYF | TGTGCCAGCAGTGGACCGGCCAGCGGGGGGGCGAATACGCAGTATTTT
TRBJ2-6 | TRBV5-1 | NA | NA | CASSLEGRRVPVSGANVLTF | TGCGCCAGCAGCTTGGAAGGGCGGAGAGTGCCGGTCTCTGGGGCCAACGTCCTGACTTTC
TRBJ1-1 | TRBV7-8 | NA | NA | CASSLGRAGPEAFF | TGTGCCAGCAGCTTGGGCCGGGCGGGGCCTGAAGCTTTCTTT
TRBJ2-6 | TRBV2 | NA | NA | CASIPGPSGANVLTF | TGTGCCAGCATTCCAGGCCCCTCTGGGGCCAACGTCCTGACTTTC
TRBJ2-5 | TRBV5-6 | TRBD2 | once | CASRLAAGGGETQYF | TGTGCCAGCAGGCTTGCAGCGGGGGGAGGAGAGACCCAGTACTTC
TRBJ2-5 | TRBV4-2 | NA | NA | CASSPDGAVGETQYF | TGTGCCAGCAGTCCCGACGGGGCGGTAGGGGAGACCCAGTACTTC
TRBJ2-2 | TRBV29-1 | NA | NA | CSAQRGGELFF | TGCAGCGCTCAAAGGGGCGGGGAGCTGTTTTTT
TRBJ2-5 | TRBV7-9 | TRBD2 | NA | CASSLESGGIQETQYF | TGTGCCAGCAGCTTAGAGAGCGGGGGGATCCAAGAGACCCAGTACTTC
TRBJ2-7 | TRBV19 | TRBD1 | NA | CASTPGQGAYEQYF | TGTGCCAGTACCCCGGGGCAGGGGGCCTACGAGCAGTACTTC
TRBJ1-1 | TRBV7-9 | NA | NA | CASSNGRSDTEAFF | TGTGCCAGCAGCAACGGCAGGTCTGACACTGAAGCTTTCTTT
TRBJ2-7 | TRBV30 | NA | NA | CAWSQTFSYEQYF | TGTGCCTGGAGCCAGACATTTTCCTACGAGCAGTACTTC
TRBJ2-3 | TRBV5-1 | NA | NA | CASSLFLTDTQYF | TGCGCCAGCAGCTTGTTTTTGACAGATACGCAGTATTTT
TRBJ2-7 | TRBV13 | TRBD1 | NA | CASSTRDRGSYEQYF | TGTGCCAGCAGCACCCGGGACAGGGGTTCCTACGAGCAGTACTTC
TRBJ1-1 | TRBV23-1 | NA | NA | CASSQRSQGVTEAFF | TGCGCCAGCAGTCAAAGGAGCCAGGGAGTAACTGAAGCTTTCTTT
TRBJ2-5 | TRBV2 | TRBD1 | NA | CASSASGQKETQYF | TGTGCCAGCAGTGCGTCGGGACAGAAAGAGACCCAGTACTTC
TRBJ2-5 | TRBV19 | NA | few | CASSMVGDPQETQYF | TGTGCCAGTAGTATGGTGGGGGACCCCCAAGAGACCCAGTACTTC
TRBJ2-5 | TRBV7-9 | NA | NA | CASSLRPERQETQYF | TGTGCCAGCAGCTTAAGGCCCGAACGCCAAGAGACCCAGTACTTC
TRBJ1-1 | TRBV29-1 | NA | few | CSVRATGGVGAFF | TGCAGCGTTCGCGCGACAGGCGGGGTAGGAGCTTTCTTT
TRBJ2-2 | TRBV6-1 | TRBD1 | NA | CAARGDRDVGELFF | TGTGCCGCAAGGGGGGACAGGGACGTCGGGGAGCTGTTTTTT
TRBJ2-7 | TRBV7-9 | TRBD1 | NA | CASSFGGTGSEEQYF | TGTGCCAGCAGCTTCGGCGGGACAGGGTCGGAAGAGCAGTACTTC